These 9 T cell receptor beta chains were sequenced from one sample in a study of OX40 agonist ivuxolimab in advanced cancers. Generated by immunoSEQ multiplex PCR, the TCRdb table keeps only in-frame clones and is missing some. Of some 50,000 clones in the sample, 70% to 90% are singletons; the top ten hold about an eighth. The source was CD4+ or CD8+ T cells sorted from blood, collected in a trial of the OX40 agonist ivuxolimab. The receptors come from an adult with an advanced solid tumor such as melanoma, head and neck, liver or kidney cancer.

The gene calls are TRBV6-5 and TRBJ1-5; TRBD1 might be the D (6 bases). Trimming took off 6 bases at V and 1 base at J, with 13 bases between the two ends. The V gene's germline CDR1 is MNHEY and CDR2 SVGAGI. This CDR3 is built from 15 residues. CDR3 sequence: CASRQGRYSNQPQHF. Here the CDR3 DNA reads TGTGCCAGCAGACAGGGACGCTACAGCAATCAGCCCCAGCATTTT.

This clone occurred once. This chain uses TRBV6-1 with TRBJ2-7; 10 bases are shared with TRBD2. The CDR3 length is 14 residues. Germline lookup yields CDR1 MNHNS and CDR2 SASEGT. V shed 7 bases, J shed 4 bases, and the junction held 7 bases outside the gene matches. The CDR3 DNA is TGTGCCAGCAATCGGGCTAGCGGGAGTTACGAGCAGTACTTC. It specifies CASNRASGSYEQYF.

The chain has TRBV9 and TRBJ2-1, with TRBD1 as a possible D gene (5 bases). Germline loops: CDR1 SGDLS, CDR2 YYNGEE. With 4 bases removed from V and 9 bases from J, the gap between germline ends came to 17 bases. The CDR3 loop spans 14 amino acids. Here the CDR3 reads CASSLLQVGAEQFF. DNA of the CDR3: TGTGCCAGCAGCCTCCTACAGGTGGGCGCTGAGCAGTTCTTC. Supplemented by reference TRBV9 and TRBJ2-1, the full variable domain reads DSGVTQTPKHLITATGQRVTLRCSPRSGDLSVYWYQQSLDQGLQFLIQYYNGEERAKGNILERFSAQQFPDLHSELNLSSLELGDSALYFCASSLLQVGAEQFFGPGTRLTVL.

The CDR3 DNA follows: TGCGCCAGCAGTCCCGTTGGCAGGGGGAGCAATCAGCCCCAGCATTTT. Protein sequence: CASSPVGRGSNQPQHF. The chain employs TRBV4-1 and TRBJ1-5, with TRBD1 matching 7 bases. CDR1 MGHRA and CDR2 YSYEKL come from the germline V gene. This CDR3 region has 16 residues. After removal of 6 bases from V and 1 base from J, the junction contained 9 bases not matched to a gene.

The CDR3 DNA sequence: TGTGCCAGCACCCCTGTAGGGGGGGAGACCCAGTACTTC. This encodes CASTPVGGETQYF. This sequence joins TRBV28 and TRBJ2-5; D could derive from TRBD1 or TRBD2 (6 bases each). CDR1 and CDR2 from the germline V gene are MDHEN and SYDVKM. V lost 7 bases and J 5 bases, leaving 14 bases between the germline ends. This CDR3 spans 13 amino acids.

The V and J genes are TRBV5-1 and TRBJ1-1; no firm D call. With 0 bases removed from V and 2 bases from J, the gap between germline ends came to 11 bases. The CDR3 length is 15 residues. The germline gives CDR1 SGHRS, CDR2 YFSETQ. CDR3 loop: CASSLGARQNTEAFF. CDR3 sequence (DNA): TGCGCCAGCAGCTTGGGTGCCAGACAAAACACTGAAGCTTTCTTT.

This chain joins TRBV11-2 and TRBJ1-1; D gene unclear. CDR1 is SGHAT and CDR2 is FQNNGV in the germline V gene. The CDR3 loop spans 14 amino acids. The V and J ends lost 1 base and 1 base respectively, with 7 bases between them. As DNA, the CDR3 is TGTGCCAGCAGCTTAGTGGGCGGGAACACTGAAGCTTTCTTT. Its protein product is CASSLVGGNTEAFF. Full variable domain (rest looked up from reference TRBV11-2 and TRBJ1-1): EAGVAQSPRYKIIEKRQSVAFWCNPISGHATLYWYQQILGQGPKLLIQFQNNGVVDDSQLPKDRFSAERLKGVDSTLKIQPAKLEDSAVYLCASSLVGGNTEAFFGQGTRLTVV.

The chain has TRBV7-9 and TRBJ2-2, with a weak D call TRBD1 (6 bases). This CDR3 is built from 16 residues. Between the trimmed V and J ends, which lost 4 bases and 1 base, there was a span of 13 bases. Germline lookup yields CDR1 SEHNR and CDR2 FQNEAQ (reference sequence). DNA of the CDR3: TGTGCCAGCAGCTCGCCGGGACACAGGAACACCGGGGAGCTGTTTTTT. Protein sequence: CASSSPGHRNTGELFF.

The CDR3 DNA reads TGTGCCAGCAGCTTGGGGGGTAGCGGGAGGGCAGCCTACGAGCAGTACTTC. This encodes CASSLGGSGRAAYEQYF. The V gene is TRBV5-4, the J gene TRBJ2-7; 11 positions agree with TRBD2. J was trimmed by 2 bases and V by 0 bases; bases with no gene match: 7. The CDR3 contains 17 residues. Germline loops: CDR1 SGHNT, CDR2 YYREEE (reference sequence).